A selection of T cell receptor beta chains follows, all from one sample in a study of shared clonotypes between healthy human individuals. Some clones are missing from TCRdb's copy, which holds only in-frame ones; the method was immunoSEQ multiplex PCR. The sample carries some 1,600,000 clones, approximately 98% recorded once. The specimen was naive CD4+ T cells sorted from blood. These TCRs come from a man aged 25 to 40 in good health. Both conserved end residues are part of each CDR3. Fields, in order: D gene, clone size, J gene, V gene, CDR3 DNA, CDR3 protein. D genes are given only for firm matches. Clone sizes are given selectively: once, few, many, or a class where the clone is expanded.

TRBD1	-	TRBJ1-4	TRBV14	TGTGCCAGCAGCCGGGACAGGGTTCTCTTGGGGGATGAAAAACTGTTTTTT	CASSRDRVLLGDEKLFF
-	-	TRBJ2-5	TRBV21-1	TGTGCCAGCGAACTCTTCCCCCCAGAGACCCAGTACTTC	CASELFPPETQYF
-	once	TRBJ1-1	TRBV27	TGTGCCAGCAGTTCACTGGGGGCCCGGAACACTGAAGCTTTCTTT	CASSSLGARNTEAFF
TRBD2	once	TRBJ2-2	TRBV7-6	TGTGCCAGCAGCTTCTCCACTAGCGGCCTGAACACCGGGGAGCTGTTTTTT	CASSFSTSGLNTGELFF
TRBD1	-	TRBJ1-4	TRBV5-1	TGCGCCAGCGGTGATGGGACAGCCCAAAATGAAAAACTGTTTTTT	CASGDGTAQNEKLFF
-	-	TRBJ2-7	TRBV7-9	TGTGCCAGCAGCCCTAGGCGAAGGGAAGCCGAGCAGTACTTC	CASSPRRREAEQYF
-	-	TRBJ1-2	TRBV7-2	TGTGCCAGCAGCTTAGGACCGACACAGTATGGCTACACCTTC	CASSLGPTQYGYTF
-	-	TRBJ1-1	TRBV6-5	TGTGCCAGCAGTTACTCGACGCGAAACACTGAAGCTTTCTTT	CASSYSTRNTEAFF
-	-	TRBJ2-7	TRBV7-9	TGTGCCAGCAGCTTAGCAATTGGGGTGCCCTACGAGCAGTACTTC	CASSLAIGVPYEQYF
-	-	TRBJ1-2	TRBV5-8	TGTGCCAGCAGCTTATTAGGCTACACCTTC	CASSLLGYTF
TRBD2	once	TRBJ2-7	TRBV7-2	TGTGCCAGCAGCCGAAGCGGGAGGGCCGGGTACGAGCAGTACTTC	CASSRSGRAGYEQYF
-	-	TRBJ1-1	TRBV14	TGTGCCAGCAGCCAAGCGTCCAGGGACACTGAAGCTTTCTTT	CASSQASRDTEAFF
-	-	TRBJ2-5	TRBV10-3	TGTGCCATCAGTGAGTCAAGGAAGGGTCAAGAGACCCAGTACTTC	CAISESRKGQETQYF
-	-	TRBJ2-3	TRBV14	TGTGCCAGCAGCCAAGACAGTCCTGTCGTTGGAGATACGCAGTATTTT	CASSQDSPVVGDTQYF
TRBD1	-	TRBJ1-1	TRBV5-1	TGCGCCAGCAGCTTGTCAGGGGGCGCCCGGAACACTGAAGCTTTCTTT	CASSLSGGARNTEAFF
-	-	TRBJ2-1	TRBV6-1	TGTGCCAGCACATTGGCCGACCCCCTACAGAATGAGCAGTTCTTC	CASTLADPLQNEQFF
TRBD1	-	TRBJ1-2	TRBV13	TGTGCCTCCGGGACAGGGTCCTATGGCTACACCTTC	CASGTGSYGYTF
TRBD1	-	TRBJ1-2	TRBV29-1	TGCAGCGTTGGCAACAGGGGCGGTAACTATGGCTACACCTTC	CSVGNRGGNYGYTF
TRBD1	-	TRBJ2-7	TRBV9	TGTGCCAGCAGCGCGGGACAGTCCTACGAGCAGTACTTC	CASSAGQSYEQYF
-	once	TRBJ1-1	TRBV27	TGTGCCAGCAGTCGGGGGGGCACTGAAGCTTTCTTT	CASSRGGTEAFF
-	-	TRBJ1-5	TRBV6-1	TGTGCCAGCAGGGAGGGGGGGGCCCCCGGGCCCCAGCATTTT	CASREGGAPGPQHF
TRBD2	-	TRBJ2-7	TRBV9	TGTGCCAGCAGCGCCCGTCCCCCGGGACTATACGCCCAGCAGTACTTC	CASSARPPGLYAQQYF
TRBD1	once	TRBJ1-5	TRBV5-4	TGTGCCAGCAGCTTGGACAGGGGACTGTCGCAGCCCCAGCATTTT	CASSLDRGLSQPQHF
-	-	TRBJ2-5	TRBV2	TGTGCCAGCAGTTCAGGGGCCCAAGAGACCCAGTACTTC	CASSSGAQETQYF
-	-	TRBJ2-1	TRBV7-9	TGTGCCAGCAGCTTAAACGCCGGCGATGAGCAGTTCTTC	CASSLNAGDEQFF
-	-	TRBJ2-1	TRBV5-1	TGCGCCAGCTCGCTGCGGGCCCATATTGACAATGAGCAGTTCTTC	CASSLRAHIDNEQFF
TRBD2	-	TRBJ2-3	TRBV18	TGTGCCAGCTCACCACTTGCTAGCGGGTTGACAGATACGCAGTATTTT	CASSPLASGLTDTQYF
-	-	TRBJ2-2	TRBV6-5	TGTGCCACCAGTGACACCACCGGGGAGCTGTTTTTT	CATSDTTGELFF
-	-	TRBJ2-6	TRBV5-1	TGCGCCAGCAGCTTGGAGGCCTCTGGGGCCAACGTCCTGACTTTC	CASSLEASGANVLTF
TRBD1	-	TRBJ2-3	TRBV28	TGTGCCAGCAGAAAAACCGGGACAGGGGGTACGCAGTATTTT	CASRKTGTGGTQYF